This is a list of T cell receptor beta chains from one sample in a study of Ad26.COV2.S vaccination and SARS-CoV-2 variants. Measured with immunoSEQ multiplex PCR; TCRdb has only the in-frame clones, and not every one. The sample carries a few hundred thousand clones, roughly four fifths recorded once. Specimen: peripheral blood, collected in a trial of Ad26.COV2.S vaccine versus placebo. These receptors came from a person aged 18-60 years who received the Ad26.COV2.S COVID-19 vaccine or a placebo. CDR3s include the opening cysteine and the closing phenylalanine or tryptophan. Fields, in order: D gene, J gene, V gene, clone size, CDR3 DNA, CDR3 protein. The D gene is left open where the match is weak. Clone size, where shown, is once, few, many, or a class for clones that have expanded.

-,TRBJ2-1,TRBV7-3,few,TGTGCCAGCAGCTTAACCGGAGGGTCGGGTTCTAATGAGCAGTTCTTC,CASSLTGGSGSNEQFF
-,TRBJ2-7,TRBV19,-,TGTGCCAGTAGCCCTCCGGGGGCGGGACGGGCCTACGAGCAGTACTTC,CASSPPGAGRAYEQYF
-,TRBJ1-1,TRBV6-5,-,TGTGCCAGCAAGGACAGAATAGGAACTGAAGCTTTCTTT,CASKDRIGTEAFF
-,TRBJ2-3,TRBV7-3,-,TGTGCCAGCAGTGTGGGAGATACGCAGTATTTT,CASSVGDTQYF
TRBD2,TRBJ2-7,TRBV7-9,few,TGTGCCAGCAGCCCGGGACTAGCGGCTTCCTACGAGCAGTACTTC,CASSPGLAASYEQYF
-,TRBJ2-5,TRBV7-3,-,TGTGCCAGCAGCGGGGGGGAGACCCAGTACTTC,CASSGGETQYF
-,TRBJ1-1,TRBV4-3,-,TGCGCCAGCAGCCAAGATGGTGGGGGTGGGACTGAAGCTTTCTTT,CASSQDGGGGTEAFF
-,TRBJ2-2,TRBV19,-,TGTGCCAGTAGGACAGATTCGTCGAACACCGGGGAGCTGTTTTTT,CASRTDSSNTGELFF
TRBD1,TRBJ2-7,TRBV5-5,-,TGTGCCAGCAGCCCTCTCTTTGGGACAGGTTCCCACGAGCAGTACTTC,CASSPLFGTGSHEQYF
TRBD1,TRBJ2-1,TRBV2,-,TGTGCCAGCAGCGTTGGACAGGGCGCGGGGGAGCAGTTCTTC,CASSVGQGAGEQFF
-,TRBJ1-3,TRBV25-1,-,TGTGCCAGCAGTGATCCCCGGGTTGCCGGAAACACCATATATTTT,CASSDPRVAGNTIYF
TRBD2,TRBJ2-3,TRBV27,-,TGTGCCAGCAGCCCCCCGGGACTAGCGGGATCGTATACGCAGTATTTT,CASSPPGLAGSYTQYF
-,TRBJ1-2,TRBV5-6,-,TGTGCCAGCAGCTTGGAGCCAGGTACTAACTATGGCTACACCTTC,CASSLEPGTNYGYTF
-,TRBJ1-1,TRBV4-2,-,TGTGCCACCCAGGGGCCTGGGGACACTGAAGCTTTCTTT,CATQGPGDTEAFF
-,TRBJ1-4,TRBV19,few,TGTGCCAGTAGGCAGTCTCAGGGGCATGAAAAACTGTTTTTT,CASRQSQGHEKLFF
TRBD1,TRBJ2-2,TRBV7-6,-,TGTGCCAGCAGCCCACAGGGGGCCGGGGAGCTGTTTTTT,CASSPQGAGELFF
-,TRBJ1-1,TRBV7-3,-,TGTGCCAGCAGCTTAATTAGGCGGTTAGGTCTCACTGAAGCTTTCTTT,CASSLIRRLGLTEAFF